The 7 T cell receptor beta chains reported below all come from one sample, sequenced in a study of relationships among human T cell subsets. From mRNA, alpha and beta CDR3 regions were amplified using semiquantitative ARM-PCR. Exponential amplification used communal superprimers after tagged nested gene-specific primers in ARM-PCR. Each CDR3 protein gets one entry after TCRdb re-called the multiplex PCR reads with MiXCR. In the table there are approximately 4,300 distinct CDR3 sequences, 78% of which are singletons. Sample: total T cells sorted from blood. Every receptor here comes from a man in his forties or fifties in good health.

The chain has TRBV10-2 and TRBJ2-3; no clear D. Germline CDR1 reads WSHSY; CDR2 reads SAAADI. Trimming left V 7 bases short and J 6 bases short, with 8 bases between. This CDR3 spans 11 amino acids. The CDR3 sequence is CASTLSDTQYF. DNA for the CDR3: TGCGCCAGCACTTTATCGGATACGCAGTATTTT.

V gene TRBV6-6 combines with J gene TRBJ2-5; no clear D. The CDR3 has 15 residues. With 0 bases removed from V and 1 base from J, the gap between germline ends came to 9 bases. Germline assignment: CDR1 MNHNY and CDR2 SVGAGI (reference sequence). CDR3 region: CASSYSTAVQETQYF. The CDR3 DNA reads TGTGCCAGCAGTTACTCTACGGCAGTCCAAGAGACCCAGTACTTC.

The V call is TRBV20-1, the J call TRBJ2-1; D gene ambiguous. The germline V gene has CDR1 DFQATT and CDR2 SNEGSKA (reference sequence). V was clipped by 6 bases and J by 9 bases, with 24 bases between them. The CDR3 consists of 15 residues. CDR3 sequence reads: CSARDRTSYMGEQFF. Here the CDR3 DNA reads TGCAGTGCCCGAGACCGCACCTCCTACATGGGTGAGCAGTTCTTC.

The rearrangement uses TRBV7-9 and TRBJ1-1, with D possibly being TRBD1 (5 bases). The V gene's germline CDR1 is SEHNR and CDR2 FQNEAQ (reference sequence). The V end was cut by 1 base, the J end by 3 bases, with 18 bases between. There are 17 residues in the CDR3. CDR3 residues: CASSLEAHEGVDTEAFF. The CDR3 nucleotides are TGTGCCAGCAGCTTAGAGGCCCATGAAGGGGTGGACACTGAAGCTTTCTTT. Complete variable domain (other parts from reference TRBV7-9 and TRBJ1-1): DTGVSQNPRHKITKRGQNVTFRCDPISEHNRLYWYRQTLGQGPEFLTYFQNEAQLEKSRLLSDRFSAERPKGSFSTLEIQRTEQGDSAMYLCASSLEAHEGVDTEAFFGQGTRLTVV.

The sample holds a few counts of this clonotype. The V and J genes are TRBV6-1 and TRBJ2-3, with a possible D match to TRBD2 (6 bases). The CDR3 runs to 18 residues. Trimming took off 0 bases at V and 1 base at J, with 17 bases between the two ends. CDR1 and CDR2 from the germline V gene are MNHNS and SASEGT. The CDR3 reads CASSEAGRGGLGTDTQYF. The CDR3 DNA reads as TGTGCCAGCAGTGAAGCCGGACGGGGAGGCCTCGGCACAGATACGCAGTATTTT.

The rearrangement links TRBV6-5 to TRBJ1-2; D uncertain. Trimming removed 6 bases from V and 5 bases from J, with 7 bases in between. Germline V gene sequence: CDR1 MNHEY, CDR2 SVGAGI. The CDR3 runs to 11 residues. CDR3 in DNA: TGTGCCAGCAGGGATCTGTATGGCTACACCTTC. Protein: CASRDLYGYTF.

J is TRBJ1-6 and V is TRBV11-2; no firm D call. The CDR3 spans 13 residues. V was clipped by 4 bases and J by 3 bases, with 4 bases between them. From germline, CDR1 is SGHAT and CDR2 FQNNGV. The CDR3 loop reads CASSSDYNSPLHF. CDR3 nucleotides: TGTGCCAGCAGCTCGGACTATAATTCACCCCTCCACTTT.